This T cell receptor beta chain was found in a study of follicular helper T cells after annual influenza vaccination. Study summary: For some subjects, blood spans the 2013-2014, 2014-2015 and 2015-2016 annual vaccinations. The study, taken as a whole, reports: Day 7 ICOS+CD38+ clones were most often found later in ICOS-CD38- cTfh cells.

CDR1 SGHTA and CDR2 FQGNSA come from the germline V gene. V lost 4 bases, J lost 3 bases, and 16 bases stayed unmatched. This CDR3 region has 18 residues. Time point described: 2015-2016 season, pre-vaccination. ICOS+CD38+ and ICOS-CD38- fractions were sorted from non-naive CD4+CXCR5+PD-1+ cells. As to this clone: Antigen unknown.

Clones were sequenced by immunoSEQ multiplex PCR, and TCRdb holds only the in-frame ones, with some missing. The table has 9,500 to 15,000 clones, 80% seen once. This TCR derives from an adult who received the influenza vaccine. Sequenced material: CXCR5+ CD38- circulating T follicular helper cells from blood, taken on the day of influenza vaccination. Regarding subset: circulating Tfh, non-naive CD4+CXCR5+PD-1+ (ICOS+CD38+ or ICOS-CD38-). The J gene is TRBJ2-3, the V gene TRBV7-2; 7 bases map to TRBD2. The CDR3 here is CASSSTRGGGLSTDTQYF. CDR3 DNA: TGTGCCAGCAGCTCCACCCGGGGCGGGGGATTAAGTACAGATACGCAGTATTTT.